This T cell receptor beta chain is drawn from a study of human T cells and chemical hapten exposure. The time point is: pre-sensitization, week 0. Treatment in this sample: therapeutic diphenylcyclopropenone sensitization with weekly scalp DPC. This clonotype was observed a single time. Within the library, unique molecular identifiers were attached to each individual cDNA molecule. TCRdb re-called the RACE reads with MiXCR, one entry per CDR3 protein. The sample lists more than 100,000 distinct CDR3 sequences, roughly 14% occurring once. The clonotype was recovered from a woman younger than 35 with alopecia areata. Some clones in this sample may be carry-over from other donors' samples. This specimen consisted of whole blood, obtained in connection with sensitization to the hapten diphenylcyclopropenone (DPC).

The CDR3 protein is CASSPGLKNTEAFF. The CDR3 bases are TGTGCCAGCTCACCAGGATTGAAGAACACTGAAGCTTTCTTT. This chain joins TRBV18 and TRBJ1-1, with no clear D. V lost 2 bases, J lost 1 base, and 8 bases lay in between. The CDR3 spans 14 residues. CDR1 and CDR2 (germline): KGHSH, LQKENI.